The next 21 T cell receptor beta chains were all read from a single sample in a study of blood T cells in healthy people across ages. The use of a sample-barcoded 5' primer and a J-beta primer mix characterized a second PCR of about 7 to 12 cycles. TCRdb used MiXCR to reprocess the 5' RACE reads, holding one entry per CDR3 protein. The sample lists fewer than 1,000,000 distinct CDR3 sequences, about 42% occurring once. The sequenced material came from blood. The source is a man aged 55 to 70 in good health.

The table lists this clonotype with a count of one. CDR3 region: CASSYYAGAGCYEQYF. In nucleotides, the CDR3 is TGTGCCAGCAGTTACTACGCGGGAGCGGGTTGCTACGAGCAGTACTTC. The V call is TRBV6-6, the J call TRBJ2-7, with TRBD2 matching over 7 bases. The V gene's germline CDR1 is MNHNY and CDR2 SVGAGI (reference sequence). CDR3 length equals 16 residues. Germline trimming cut 1 base from V and 3 bases from J; bases unmatched to any gene: 9.

This clonotype has a handful of counts. The rearrangement joins TRBV6-1 to TRBJ1-5; D is possibly TRBD1 (5 bases). CDR1 is MNHNS, CDR2 SASEGT, per germline. Between the trimmed V and J ends, which lost 7 bases and 2 bases, there was a span of 18 bases. This CDR3 contains 16 residues. The CDR3 is CASNPGRTYGNQPQHF. The CDR3 nucleotides read TGTGCCAGCAATCCCGGTCGGACATACGGCAATCAGCCCCAGCATTTT.

CDR3 coding DNA: TGTGCCAGCAGCCCGCAGGGGTTTAATTCACCCCTCCACTTT. This translates into CASSPQGFNSPLHF. This chain connects TRBV9 to TRBJ1-6; tentative D call: TRBD1 (6 bases). Trimming removed 4 bases from V and 6 bases from J, with 11 bases in between. CDR1 SGDLS and CDR2 YYNGEE come from the germline V gene. CDR3 length: 14 residues.

The chain carries TRBV12-3 or TRBV12-4 and TRBJ2-7, with 7 bases fitting TRBD2. The CDR3 is 15 residues long. Trimming cost V 6 bases and J 0 bases; bases outside gene matches: 8. The CDR3 DNA reads TGTGCCAGCAGAGTAGGAAGCGGGGTCTCCTACGAGCAGTACTTC. Its translation: CASRVGSGVSYEQYF.

This clonotype was picked up a small number of times. The genes are TRBV10-3 and TRBJ2-7, with 9 bases fitting TRBD1. The V and J ends lost 6 bases and 3 bases, in that order; junction bases with no gene match: 9. The CDR3 runs 15 residues. Germline assignment: CDR1 ENHRY and CDR2 SYGVKD. In DNA, the CDR3 is TGTGCCATCAGCCGCCGGGACAGGGAGGGCTACGAGCAGTACTTC. Translation gives CAISRRDREGYEQYF.

This clonotype has a handful of counts. The chain combines TRBV28 with TRBJ2-7; no clear D. CDR3 size: 11 residues. Trimming took off 10 bases at V and 8 bases at J, with 15 bases between the two ends. Germline values: CDR1 MDHEN, CDR2 SYDVKM. CDR3 bases: TGTGCCACCTATGGGAAATTCAAGCAGTACTTC. Translating it yields CATYGKFKQYF. The entire variable domain, with the rest obtained from reference TRBV28 and TRBJ2-7, is as follows: DVKVTQSSRYLVKRTGEKVFLECVQDMDHENMFWYRQDPGLGLRLIYFSYDVKMKEKGDIPEGYSVSREKKERFSLILESASTNQTSMYLCATYGKFKQYFGPGTRLTVT.

The chain is built from TRBV20-1 and TRBJ2-5; 8 bases match TRBD1. The CDR3 runs to 16 residues. Unmatched junction bases numbered 12, after V lost 1 base and J lost 5 bases. Germline lookup yields CDR1 DFQATT and CDR2 SNEGSKA (reference sequence). The CDR3 DNA follows: TGCAGTGCTAGAGCCCCCCAGACAGGGGCAGTGGAGACCCAGTACTTC. Translating it yields CSARAPQTGAVETQYF.

In the case of this clonotype: Being one base from a much bigger clone, this may be a read error. The J gene is TRBJ2-1, the V gene TRBV24-1, with 7 bases identical to TRBD2. The last part of the DNA fits TRBJ2-7 better; the J call may be wrong. The CDR3 is 13 amino acids. Germline V CDR1 and CDR2: KGHDR, SFDVKD. The chain's CDR3 is CATSDSGLGEQYF. CDR3 sequence (DNA): TGTGCCACCAGTGACTCAGGACTAGGTGAGCAGTACTTC.

V and J are TRBV4-3 and TRBJ2-7; no clear D gene. V gave up 1 base and J gave up 3 bases, with 13 bases separating them. The CDR3 has 15 residues. The germline CDR1 and CDR2 sequences are LGHNA and YSLEER. CDR3: CASSQATTTSYEQYF. In DNA form, the CDR3 reads TGCGCCAGCAGCCAAGCAACCACAACAAGCTACGAGCAGTACTTC.

The chain combines TRBV6-2 or TRBV6-3 with TRBJ2-2; 10 bases line up with TRBD2. The CDR3 contains 16 residues. The V gene end was trimmed by 5 bases and the J gene end by 7 bases; junction bases not matched to a gene: 10. Per germline, CDR1 MNHEY and CDR2 SVGEGT. CDR3 region: CASSPQRGGRNGELFF. DNA for the CDR3: TGTGCCAGCAGTCCCCAGCGGGGGGGCCGGAACGGGGAGCTGTTTTTT.

In this sample, this clonotype turned up a few times. The V and J genes are TRBV7-2 and TRBJ2-7, with D uncertain. This CDR3 has 14 amino acids. V gave up 1 base and J gave up 5 bases, with 12 bases separating them. Germline loops: CDR1 SGHTA, CDR2 FQGNSA. The CDR3 nucleotides are TGTGCCAGCAGCTTAGAGGCAGGTTTCCACGAGCAGTACTTC. This encodes CASSLEAGFHEQYF.

This clonotype has a handful of counts. The V gene is TRBV20-1, the J gene TRBJ2-3; 7 bases are a match to TRBD2. The CDR3 is 16 amino acids. Germline loops: CDR1 DFQATT, CDR2 SNEGSKA (reference sequence). J gave up 1 base and V 0 bases, and 7 bases lay outside the gene matches. The CDR3 DNA follows: TGCAGTGCTAGAGATTCGGGGACTATGGGCACAGATACGCAGTATTTT. Protein product: CSARDSGTMGTDTQYF.

The rearrangement links TRBV27 to TRBJ2-5; no clear D. Germline CDR1 is MNHEY and CDR2 is SMNVEV (reference sequence). V lost 6 bases and J lost 1, with 15 bases in between. CDR3 length: 15 residues. Written as DNA, the CDR3 is TGTGCCAGCAGAACCGAAGGGATCTTCCAAGAGACCCAGTACTTC. This gives the protein CASRTEGIFQETQYF.

Many counts were recorded for this clonotype. This chain connects TRBV20-1 to TRBJ1-5; maybe TRBD1 (6 bases). This CDR3 spans 14 amino acids. CDR1 is DFQATT, CDR2 SNEGSKA, per germline (reference sequence). Trimming cost V 4 bases and J 0 bases, with 10 bases left between them. CDR3 DNA sequence: TGCAGTGCTAACAGGGCTGATAGCAATCAGCCCCAGCATTTT. It yields the protein CSANRADSNQPQHF.

This clonotype was seen a few times. This chain joins TRBV5-5 and TRBJ1-2; maybe TRBD1 (6 bases). CDR1 is SGHKS, CDR2 YYEKEE, per germline (reference sequence). The CDR3 spans 16 residues. V shed 4 bases and J shed 2 bases, with 18 bases lying between them. The CDR3, as DNA: TGTGCCAGCAGCCCAGAGGGTCGGGGGCTGAACTATGGCTACACCTTC. As protein: CASSPEGRGLNYGYTF.

This clonotype has more than one count but fewer than ten. The V gene is TRBV18, the J gene TRBJ1-1, with D unclear. The V gene's germline CDR1 is KGHSH and CDR2 LQKENI. Trimming removed 0 bases at V and 2 bases at J, with 13 bases between. The CDR3 has 16 residues. As DNA, the CDR3 is TGTGCCAGCTCACCACCCAATAGACGGGATAACACTGAAGCTTTCTTT. It codes for CASSPPNRRDNTEAFF.

This clonotype was seen a few times. The chain carries TRBV5-1 and TRBJ2-5, with 9 bases fitting TRBD1. Germline values: CDR1 SGHRS, CDR2 YFSETQ. This CDR3 region has 15 residues. Germline trimming cut 3 bases from V and 4 bases from J; bases unmatched to any gene: 7. As DNA, the CDR3 is TGCGCCAGCAGCTGGGGACAGGGATCAGGAGAGACCCAGTACTTC. Translating it yields CASSWGQGSGETQYF. The whole variable domain, filled in from reference TRBV5-1 and TRBJ2-5, reads KAGVTQTPRYLIKTRGQQVTLSCSPISGHRSVSWYQQTPGQGLQFLFEYFSETQRNKGNFPGRFSGRQFSNSRSEMNVSTLELGDSALYLCASSWGQGSGETQYFGPGTRLLVL.

The chain combines TRBV20-1 with TRBJ1-2; D not certain. Per germline, CDR1 DFQATT and CDR2 SNEGSKA (reference sequence). This CDR3 contains 15 residues. The V end lost 0 bases, the J end lost 1 base, and 12 bases lay between the germline ends. CDR3 sequence (DNA): TGCAGTGCTAGAGATTCTTCAGGTCTTAACTATGGCTACACCTTC. This translates into CSARDSSGLNYGYTF.

The chain links TRBV20-1 to TRBJ2-7, with 8 nucleotides matching TRBD2. The ends lost 3 bases at V and 1 base at J; junction bases unmatched: 5. Germline lookup yields CDR1 DFQATT and CDR2 SNEGSKA (reference sequence). The length of the CDR3 is 14 residues. CDR3 in DNA: TGCAGTGCTAGTTCGGGGGGGCGATCCTACGAGCAGTACTTC. Residues: CSASSGGRSYEQYF.

This clonotype was detected a few times. This rearrangement joins TRBV7-2 to TRBJ1-5; a weak D match, TRBD1 (5 bases). The V and J ends lost 5 bases and 8 bases respectively, with 13 bases between them. CDR1 is SGHTA and CDR2 is FQGNSA in the germline V gene. This CDR3 is built from 13 residues. CDR3 nucleotides: TGTGCCAGCAGCCTGAACGGGGGGAAGCCCCAGCATTTT. It translates to CASSLNGGKPQHF.

The chain joins TRBV12-3 or TRBV12-4 to TRBJ2-2; D remains ambiguous. Trimming removed 6 bases from V and 0 bases from J, with 8 bases in between. The CDR3 has 14 amino acids. CDR3 sequence reads: CASRLSTNTGELFF. CDR3 in DNA: TGTGCCAGCAGGCTTAGTACGAACACCGGGGAGCTGTTTTTT.